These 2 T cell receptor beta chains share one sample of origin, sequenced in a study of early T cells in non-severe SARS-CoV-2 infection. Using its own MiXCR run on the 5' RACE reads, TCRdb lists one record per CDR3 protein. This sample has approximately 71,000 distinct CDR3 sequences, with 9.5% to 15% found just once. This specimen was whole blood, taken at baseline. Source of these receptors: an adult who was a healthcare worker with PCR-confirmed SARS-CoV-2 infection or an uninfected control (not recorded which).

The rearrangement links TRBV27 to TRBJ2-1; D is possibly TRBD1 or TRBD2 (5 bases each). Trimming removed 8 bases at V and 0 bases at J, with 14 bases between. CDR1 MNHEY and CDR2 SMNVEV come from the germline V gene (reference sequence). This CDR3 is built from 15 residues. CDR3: CASGAGTVSYNEQFF. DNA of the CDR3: TGTGCCAGCGGGGCCGGGACGGTCTCCTACAATGAGCAGTTCTTC.

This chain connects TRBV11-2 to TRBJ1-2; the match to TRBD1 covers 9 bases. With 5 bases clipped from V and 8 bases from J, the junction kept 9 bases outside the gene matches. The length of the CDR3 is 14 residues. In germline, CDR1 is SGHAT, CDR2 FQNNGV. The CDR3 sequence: CASSPLTGGKGYTF. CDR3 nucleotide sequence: TGTGCCAGCAGCCCTTTGACAGGGGGGAAGGGCTACACCTTC.